One and the same sample provided the 28 T cell receptor beta chains below, sequenced in a study of blood T cell repertoires in COVID-19 (TCRdb year 2020). Library generation was performed with the immunoSEQ multiplex PCR assay. The table comes from immuneACCESS by way of TCRdb, which keeps in-frame sequences with V and J called. Part of the clones is missing from these tables; in studies checked, under half for an unresolved V gene and the rest for unknown reasons. The sample table holds roughly 300,000 clones, of which roughly 90% were seen once. The ten largest clones represent approximately 6.5% of the sample. Sample: peripheral blood. The source of these receptors is a young man who had recovered from COVID-19.

To note about this clone: The junction departs from germline at one end; a sequencing error may be responsible. The rearrangement uses TRBV6-1 and TRBJ2-7, with D unresolved. Germline V gene sequence: CDR1 MNHNS, CDR2 SASEGT. The CDR3 extends over 10 amino acids. The CDR3, as DNA: TGTGCCAGCAGTGAGGCGAGGTCTCACTTC. Residues: CASSEARSHF.

The V and J genes are TRBV7-9 and TRBJ2-7; the match to TRBD1 covers 11 bases. The J segment lost 3 bases and the V segment lost 4 bases, leaving 2 bases of the junction unmatched. The CDR3 is 14 residues long. Germline V gene data show CDR1 as SEHNR and CDR2 as FQNEAQ (reference sequence). Here the CDR3 DNA reads TGTGCCAGCAGCTCCGGGACAGGGGGCTACGAGCAGTACTTC. Protein sequence: CASSSGTGGYEQYF. The variable domain in full, completed from reference TRBV7-9 and TRBJ2-7, reads DTGVSQNPRHKITKRGQNVTFRCDPISEHNRLYWYRQTLGQGPEFLTYFQNEAQLEKSRLLSDRFSAERPKGSFSTLEIQRTEQGDSAMYLCASSSGTGGYEQYFGPGTRLTVT.

The V gene is TRBV9, the J gene TRBJ2-1; D might be TRBD2 (6 bases). Trimming took 4 bases from V and 2 from J, leaving 13 bases between them. Germline CDR1 reads SGDLS; CDR2 reads YYNGEE. There are 15 residues in the CDR3. CDR3 bases: TGTGCCAGCAGCCTCACTAGCTTCACCTACAATGAGCAGTTCTTC. Its protein is CASSLTSFTYNEQFF.

The chain carries TRBV27 and TRBJ2-1, with D unresolved. The CDR3 spans 14 residues. From germline, CDR1 is MNHEY and CDR2 SMNVEV (reference sequence). With 0 bases removed from V and 10 bases from J, the gap between germline ends came to 13 bases. In DNA form, the CDR3 reads TGTGCCAGCAGTTTATCGATAAGGAGACCAGAGCAGTTCTTC. Protein product: CASSLSIRRPEQFF.

This chain links TRBV6-5 with TRBJ1-1; D is uncertain. The CDR3 runs 13 residues. V lost 2 bases and J lost 6, with 10 bases in between. Germline V gene data show CDR1 as MNHEY and CDR2 as SVGAGI. The CDR3 region has the DNA TGTGCCAGCAGTTACCCACCTAATCCTGAAGCTTTCTTT. It codes for CASSYPPNPEAFF.

The V and J genes are TRBV6-5 and TRBJ1-1, with D unclear. Germline V gives CDR1 MNHEY, CDR2 SVGAGI. CDR3 length equals 14 residues. V gave up 0 bases and J gave up 5 bases, with 10 bases separating them. For the CDR3, the DNA is TGTGCCAGCAGTTACTCAATTTCGGGGACTGAAGCTTTCTTT. Translation: CASSYSISGTEAFF.

CDR3 amino acids: CASSLAGGTYEQYF. As DNA, the CDR3 is TGTGCCAGCAGCTTAGCGGGAGGAACCTACGAGCAGTACTTC. The chain has TRBV6-5 and TRBJ2-7, with 10 bases that match TRBD2. This CDR3 is built from 14 residues. The germline gives CDR1 MNHEY, CDR2 SVGAGI. Trimming at V came to 6 bases and at J to 2 bases, leaving 4 bases not matched to a gene.

The V call is TRBV27, the J call TRBJ2-1, with 9 nucleotides matching TRBD2. Germline CDR1 and CDR2: MNHEY and SMNVEV (reference sequence). The trim removed 2 bases at V and 10 bases at J, leaving 12 bases unmatched. The CDR3 sequence is 16 residues long. The CDR3 is CASSLKAGGALGEQFF. The CDR3, as DNA: TGTGCCAGCAGTTTAAAGGCGGGGGGGGCCCTTGGGGAGCAGTTCTTC.

This clone was recorded only once. The chain recombines TRBV18 with TRBJ1-1, with D perhaps TRBD1 (5 bases). Looked up from germline, CDR1 is KGHSH and CDR2 is LQKENI. V dropped 2 bases and J dropped 3 bases, with 16 bases sitting between them. The CDR3 sequence is 16 residues long. The CDR3 protein is CASSPRVQGKDTEAFF. The CDR3 DNA reads as TGTGCCAGCTCACCAAGGGTTCAGGGAAAGGACACTGAAGCTTTCTTT. Looking up the rest from reference TRBV18 and TRBJ1-1 gives the full variable domain: NAGVMQNPRHLVRRRGQEARLRCSPMKGHSHVYWYRQLPEEGLKFMVYLQKENIIDESGMPKERFSAEFPKEGPSILRIQQVVRGDSAAYFCASSPRVQGKDTEAFFGQGTRLTVV.

The V gene is TRBV5-6, the J gene TRBJ2-1; weak D call: TRBD2 (6 bases). Germline V gene data show CDR1 as SGHDT and CDR2 as YYEEEE. The CDR3 covers 17 residues. The V end was cut by 4 bases, the J end by 3 bases, with 20 bases between. The CDR3 DNA sequence: TGTGCCAGCAGCCAGCGAACTTATAGCGGAGGCTACAATGAGCAGTTCTTC. Protein: CASSQRTYSGGYNEQFF. Supplemented by reference TRBV5-6 and TRBJ2-1, the full variable domain reads DAGVTQSPTHLIKTRGQQVTLRCSPKSGHDTVSWYQQALGQGPQFIFQYYEEEERQRGNFPDRFSGHQFPNYSSELNVNALLLGDSALYLCASSQRTYSGGYNEQFFGPGTRLTVL.

The gene calls are TRBV5-4 and TRBJ2-3, with D maybe TRBD2 (5 bases). V lost 0 bases and J 6 bases, leaving 8 bases between the germline ends. CDR1 is SGHNT, CDR2 YYREEE, per germline (reference sequence). The CDR3 consists of 13 residues. CDR3 in amino acids: CASSLGGSDTQYF. The CDR3 DNA reads as TGTGCCAGCAGCTTGGGAGGGTCGGATACGCAGTATTTT.

This chain's CDR3 is CASSVSPLTDTQYF. The DNA for the CDR3 is TGTGCCAGCAGCGTATCTCCCCTTACAGATACGCAGTATTTT. The gene calls are TRBV9 and TRBJ2-3, with unresolved D. Germline V gene sequence: CDR1 SGDLS, CDR2 YYNGEE. The CDR3 is 14 amino acids. V was pared by 1 base and J by 3 bases, with 9 bases between.

This sequence joins TRBV27 and TRBJ2-1; D is uncertain. The V and J ends lost 5 bases and 10 bases respectively, with 15 bases between them. The V gene's germline CDR1 is MNHEY and CDR2 SMNVEV (reference sequence). The CDR3 loop spans 13 amino acids. CDR3 sequence: CASSGYQTTEQFF. CDR3 in DNA: TGTGCCAGCAGTGGATATCAAACTACGGAGCAGTTCTTC.

The chain combines TRBV7-3 with TRBJ1-1; D gene unclear. V gave up 6 bases and J gave up 0 bases, with 8 bases separating them. The germline CDR1 and CDR2 sequences are SGHTA and FQGTGA. The CDR3 is 13 amino acids. The CDR3 loop is CASSPRLNTEAFF. DNA of the CDR3: TGTGCCAGCAGTCCCCGGTTGAACACTGAAGCTTTCTTT.

This clone was recorded once. The V call is TRBV9, the J call TRBJ2-3; D not resolved. V lost 1 base to trimming and J lost 1 base, with 7 bases between them. This CDR3 region has 14 residues. The V gene's germline CDR1 is SGDLS and CDR2 YYNGEE. The CDR3 bases are TGTGCCAGCAGCGTATACGGAGGCACAGATACGCAGTATTTT. This encodes CASSVYGGTDTQYF.

J is TRBJ2-2 and V is TRBV7-9; 7 nucleotides match TRBD1. The germline CDR1 and CDR2 sequences are SEHNR and FQNEAQ (reference sequence). There are 19 residues in the CDR3. With 2 bases clipped from V and 6 bases from J, the junction kept 18 bases outside the gene matches. CDR3 residues: CASSLLFTTGTVSAGELFF. The DNA of the CDR3 is TGTGCCAGCAGCTTACTTTTTACTACCGGGACAGTATCCGCCGGGGAGCTGTTTTTT.

The rearrangement joins TRBV7-9 to TRBJ1-2; 7 bases align to TRBD1. The junction had 15 bases not matched to a gene; V was cut back by 5 bases and J by 12 bases. The length of the CDR3 is 14 residues. Germline lookup yields CDR1 SEHNR and CDR2 FQNEAQ (reference sequence). As DNA, the CDR3 is TGTGCCAGCAGCCCCCAGCCCCCCGACAGGGATCACACCTTC. Translation: CASSPQPPDRDHTF.

The chain couples TRBV12-3 or TRBV12-4 to TRBJ1-5; 8 bases line up with TRBD1. The V gene end was trimmed by 5 bases and the J gene end by 7 bases; junction bases not matched to a gene: 1. The CDR3 has 12 residues. This chain's CDR3 is CASSQGAQPQHF. In DNA, the CDR3 is TGTGCCAGCAGTCAGGGGGCCCAGCCCCAGCATTTT.

CDR3 sequence (DNA): TGTGCCAGCGGCCTACAGGGGCCGTCCTACGAGCAGTACTTC. It translates to CASGLQGPSYEQYF. This chain joins TRBV6-5 and TRBJ2-7, with TRBD1 matching over 7 bases. This CDR3 is 14 amino acids long. CDR1 MNHEY and CDR2 SVGAGI come from the germline V gene. V shed 8 bases, J shed 1 base, and the junction held 8 bases outside the gene matches.

The rearrangement uses TRBV19 and TRBJ2-2, with TRBD2 identical over 8 bases. The CDR3 extends over 16 amino acids. J gave up 7 bases and V 3 bases, and 10 bases lay outside the gene matches. CDR1 is LNHDA and CDR2 is SQIVND in the germline V gene (reference sequence). In DNA form, the CDR3 reads TGTGCCAGTAGTATCCCGGGACTAGGCTATCGCGGGGAGCTGTTTTTT. Its translation: CASSIPGLGYRGELFF.

The V gene is TRBV2, the J gene TRBJ2-2, with D maybe TRBD2 (5 bases). The CDR3 runs to 17 residues. Germline V CDR1 and CDR2: SNHLY, FYNNEI. V was clipped by 0 bases and J by 0 bases, with 11 bases between them. In DNA, the CDR3 is TGTGCCAGCAGTGAAGCAGCGGATAGAACGAACACCGGGGAGCTGTTTTTT. It specifies CASSEAADRTNTGELFF.

This chain uses TRBV4-3 with TRBJ1-3; D is unclear. Germline CDR1 LGHNA, CDR2 YSLEER. The V end lost 0 bases, the J end lost 0 bases, and 9 bases lay between the germline ends. This CDR3 comprises 16 residues. The DNA of the CDR3 is TGCGCCAGCAGCCAAGATCTAAGAACCTCTGGAAACACCATATATTTT. Protein sequence: CASSQDLRTSGNTIYF.

This chain uses TRBV12-3 or TRBV12-4 with TRBJ2-7; 7 bases map to TRBD1. There are 13 residues in the CDR3. The junction had 6 bases not matched to a gene; V was cut back by 4 bases and J by 6 bases. Here the CDR3 DNA reads TGTGCCAGCAGTTCTAGACAGGGATTCGAGCAGTACTTC. As protein: CASSSRQGFEQYF.

V and J are TRBV5-1 and TRBJ2-7, with 8 bases matching TRBD1. CDR1 is SGHRS and CDR2 is YFSETQ in the germline V gene. The CDR3 sequence is 14 residues long. V lost 2 bases, J lost 3 bases, and 4 bases stayed unmatched. For the CDR3, the DNA is TGCGCCAGCAGCTTCGGGACAGGTAACTACGAGCAGTACTTC. Its protein is CASSFGTGNYEQYF.

The chain links TRBV10-1 to TRBJ2-3; tentative D call: TRBD1 (6 bases). Between the trimmed V and J ends, which lost 3 bases and 0 bases, there was a span of 13 bases. The CDR3 is made up of 16 amino acids. CDR1 and CDR2 (germline): WNHNN, SYGVQD (reference sequence). CDR3 DNA sequence: TGCGCCAGCAGTGAAAGGGGGTTCGACAGCACAGATACGCAGTATTTT. As protein: CASSERGFDSTDTQYF.

This chain links TRBV5-1 with TRBJ1-1; 9 bases agree with TRBD1. Unmatched junction bases numbered 8, after V lost 3 bases and J lost 5 bases. Germline V gene lookup returns CDR1 SGHRS and CDR2 YFSETQ. The CDR3 has 15 amino acids. CDR3 in DNA: TGCGCCAGCAGCTGGGGACAGGGTGGAGTTACTGAAGCTTTCTTT. It translates to CASSWGQGGVTEAFF.

The V call is TRBV5-6, the J call TRBJ2-7; D is uncertain. The V gene's germline CDR1 is SGHDT and CDR2 YYEEEE. Trimming pared 6 bases from V and 6 bases from J, leaving 16 bases between. The CDR3 consists of 13 residues. The DNA for the CDR3 is TGTGCCAGCACCAGGTGGGTTATAGGCGAGCAGTACTTC. It is translated as CASTRWVIGEQYF.

CDR3 sequence (DNA): TGTGCCAGCAGTTACGTCGGTAGCGGGGGGACCCAAGAGACCCAGTACTTC. It yields the protein CASSYVGSGGTQETQYF. The chain employs TRBV6-2 or TRBV6-3 and TRBJ2-5, with 10 bases identical to TRBD2. Germline V gene lookup returns CDR1 MNHEY and CDR2 SVGEGT. Losses at the gene ends were 2 bases for V and 1 base for J; bases not matched to a gene: 7. The CDR3 is made up of 17 amino acids.